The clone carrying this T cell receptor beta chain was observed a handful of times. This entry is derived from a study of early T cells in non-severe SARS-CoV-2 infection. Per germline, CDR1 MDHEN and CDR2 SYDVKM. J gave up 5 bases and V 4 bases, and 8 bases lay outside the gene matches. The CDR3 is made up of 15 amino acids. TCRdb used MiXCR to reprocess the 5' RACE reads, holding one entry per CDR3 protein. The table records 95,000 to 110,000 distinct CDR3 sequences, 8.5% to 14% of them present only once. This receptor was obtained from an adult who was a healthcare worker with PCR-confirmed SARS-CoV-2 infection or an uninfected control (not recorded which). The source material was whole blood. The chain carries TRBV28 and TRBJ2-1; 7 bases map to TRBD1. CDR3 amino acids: CASSSPGQWNNEQFF. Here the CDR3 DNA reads TGTGCCAGCAGTTCACCGGGACAGTGGAACAATGAGCAGTTCTTC.